The entry below describes one TCR beta chain. The antigen remains unidentified. Samples: about 28 days before transplant, then days 30, 100 and 180 after. V dropped 0 bases and J dropped 0 bases, with 17 bases sitting between them. The CDR3 totals 18 residues. CDR1 and CDR2 (germline): LGHNA, YNFKEQ. The record originates from a study of T cell clonotyping in hematopoietic cell transplantation. The method was immunoSEQ multiplex PCR; TCRdb's version includes in-frame clones alone and lacks a portion of them. This table holds 10,000 to 15,000 clones, roughly 92% found once. Study conclusions and caveats: After transplant, recipient diversity fell while pathologically expanded clonotypes grew through day 180. Higher Inverse Simpson Index values in graft donor and pretransplant recipient predicted broader posttransplant TCR diversity. No sorting was done, leaving CD4 and CD8 contributions mixed.

The input for sequencing was PBMCs, taken 100 days after allogeneic stem cell transplant. The chain couples TRBV4-2 to TRBJ1-1; D gene ambiguous. This clonotype was obtained from a female patient aged 45-65 years who had an allogeneic stem cell transplant from an unrelated donor, so the T cells may come from the graft donor. Some clones in this sample may be carry-over from other donors' samples. The CDR3 coding sequence is TGTGCCAGCAGCCAAGATCGTACCGTGGACCCGGTGAACACTGAAGCTTTCTTT. This sequence encodes CASSQDRTVDPVNTEAFF.